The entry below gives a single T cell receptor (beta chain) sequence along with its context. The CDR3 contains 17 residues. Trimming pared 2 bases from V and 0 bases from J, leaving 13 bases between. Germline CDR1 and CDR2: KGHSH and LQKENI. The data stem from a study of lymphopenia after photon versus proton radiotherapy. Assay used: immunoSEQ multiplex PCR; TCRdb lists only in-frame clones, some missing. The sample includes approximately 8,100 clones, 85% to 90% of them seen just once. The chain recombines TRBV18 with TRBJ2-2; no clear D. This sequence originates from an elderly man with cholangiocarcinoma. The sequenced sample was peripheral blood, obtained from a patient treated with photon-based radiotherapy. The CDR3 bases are TGTGCCAGCTCACCATTCAGAGACGGTTCGAACACCGGGGAGCTGTTTTTT. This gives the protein CASSPFRDGSNTGELFF.